This TCR beta chain was recovered during a study of T-cell reconstitution after alpha-beta-depleted transplantation in children. This clonotype was picked up many times. During its preparation, the TCRbeta library received unique molecular identifiers. TCRdb re-called the PCR reads with MiXCR, one entry per CDR3 protein. Of approximately 640,000 distinct CDR3 sequences detected, approximately 17% appear once; the ten largest clones hold approximately 1%. The CDR3 covers 14 residues. CDR1 is DFQATT, CDR2 SNEGSKA, per germline (reference sequence). Unmatched junction bases numbered 8, after V lost 7 bases and J lost 4 bases.

The chain links TRBV20-1 to TRBJ2-1, with 9 nucleotides matching TRBD2. The sample in question was PBMCs from the stem cell graft donor, obtained from the stem cell graft. The sequence was obtained from a human donor who donated a stem cell graft to a child with acute myeloid leukemia. The CDR3 reads CSGRQGLAYNEQFF. The CDR3 DNA reads as TGCAGTGGAAGGCAGGGACTAGCTTACAATGAGCAGTTCTTC.